These 12 T cell receptor beta chains share one sample of origin, sequenced in a study of identical twins. Via MiXCR, TCRdb re-called the 5' RACE reads, giving one row per CDR3 protein. The sample lists roughly 750,000 distinct CDR3 sequences; over 20% were seen once. The same specimen was also included in a second study, on T cells expressing NK-cell markers.

The sample consisted of PBMCs. The receptors come from a woman aged 18-30 years in good health.

In this sample, this clonotype turned up many times. The chain couples TRBV10-3 to TRBJ2-7; no clear D gene. V gave up 4 bases and J gave up 0 bases, with 7 bases separating them. This CDR3 is built from 13 residues. The germline gives CDR1 ENHRY, CDR2 SYGVKD. DNA for the CDR3: TGTGCCATCAGTGCCCTGGGCTCCTACGAGCAGTACTTC. Translation gives CAISALGSYEQYF.

This chain links TRBV6-5 with TRBJ2-1, with D possibly matching TRBD2 (5 bases). This CDR3 has 14 amino acids. V was pared by 4 bases and J by 14 bases, with 21 bases between. The germline V gene has CDR1 MNHEY and CDR2 SVGAGI. DNA of the CDR3: TGTGCCAGCAGTTCTCGTTTAACTAGTTTCGTGGAGTTCTTC. As protein: CASSSRLTSFVEFF.

This clonotype was observed a few times. V is TRBV20-1 and J is TRBJ2-7; 7 bases align to TRBD2. The CDR3 contains 14 residues. Per the germline V gene, CDR1 is DFQATT and CDR2 is SNEGSKA (reference sequence). Trimming at V came to 3 bases and at J to 2 bases, leaving 7 bases not matched to a gene. CDR3 in DNA: TGCAGTGCTAGCGCGGGAGTTGGCCCCTACGAGCAGTACTTC. It is translated as CSASAGVGPYEQYF.

The V gene is TRBV29-1, the J gene TRBJ1-2; no definite D call. V lost 2 bases to trimming and J lost 10 bases, with 17 bases between them. This CDR3 is built from 13 residues. Germline V gene lookup returns CDR1 SQVTM and CDR2 ANQGSEA. The DNA for the CDR3 is TGCAGCGTTGAACGCGCAACCCTGGGCATCTACACCTTC. This gives the protein CSVERATLGIYTF.

The V call is TRBV6-2 or TRBV6-3, the J call TRBJ1-1, with D unclear. Germline CDR1 MNHEY, CDR2 SVGEGT. V was clipped by 5 bases and J by 3 bases, with 7 bases between them. This CDR3 contains 12 residues. This CDR3 reads CASSTVYTEAFF. DNA for the CDR3: TGTGCCAGCAGTACAGTTTACACTGAAGCTTTCTTT.

This clonotype was detected only a few times. The chain combines TRBV27 with TRBJ2-1; 8 bases fit TRBD2. V lost 1 base, J lost 6 bases, and 14 bases stayed unmatched. The CDR3 covers 18 residues. CDR1 and CDR2 (germline): MNHEY, SMNVEV (reference sequence). CDR3 residues: CASSLFRLGLAGTNEQFF. Here the CDR3 DNA reads TGTGCCAGCAGTTTATTTCGTTTGGGGCTAGCGGGCACCAATGAGCAGTTCTTC.

This clonotype was seen more than once but under ten times. The genes are TRBV6-5 and TRBJ2-4; perhaps TRBD1 as D (5 bases). Between the trimmed V and J ends, which lost 0 bases and 0 bases, there was a span of 12 bases. Germline-derived CDR1 and CDR2 are MNHEY and SVGAGI. The CDR3 runs to 17 residues. CDR3: CASSYSIMQGAKNIQYF. In nucleotides, the CDR3 is TGTGCCAGCAGTTACTCGATAATGCAGGGAGCCAAAAACATTCAGTACTTC.

The rearrangement links TRBV15 to TRBJ2-1; no clear D gene. The V end lost 2 bases, the J end lost 10 bases, and 33 bases lay between the germline ends. Germline CDR1 LNHNV, CDR2 YYDKDF (reference sequence). The CDR3 spans 20 residues. The CDR3: CATSRFRHLIRITPVWEQFF. DNA of the CDR3: TGTGCCACCAGCAGATTCCGTCACCTAATTCGGATCACGCCGGTGTGGGAGCAGTTCTTC.

This clonotype has just a few counts. The rearrangement uses TRBV5-1 and TRBJ2-1, with TRBD2 identical over 9 bases. The V gene's germline CDR1 is SGHRS and CDR2 YFSETQ. CDR3 length: 17 residues. The junction had 13 bases not matched to a gene; V was cut back by 4 bases and J by 5 bases. The CDR3 here is CASSANVAGGLNNEQFF. As DNA, the CDR3 is TGCGCCAGCAGCGCCAATGTCGCGGGAGGGCTTAACAATGAGCAGTTCTTC.

The chain joins TRBV7-9 to TRBJ1-6, with no clear D. Per germline, CDR1 SEHNR and CDR2 FQNEAQ (reference sequence). The V end was cut by 3 bases, the J end by 2 bases, with 11 bases between. This CDR3 has 16 residues. The CDR3 region is CASSFGPSAYNSPLHF. The CDR3 DNA follows: TGTGCCAGCAGCTTTGGGCCAAGCGCCTATAATTCACCCCTCCACTTT.

There are a few counts of this clonotype. This chain uses TRBV12-3 or TRBV12-4 with TRBJ1-2; D is possibly TRBD1 (5 bases). V lost 3 bases and J lost 6, with 14 bases in between. This CDR3 has 14 amino acids. This chain's CDR3 is CASSLSQGVNGYTF. CDR3 sequence (DNA): TGTGCCAGCAGTTTGAGCCAGGGAGTTAATGGCTACACCTTC.

This clonotype has ten or more counts. The V gene is TRBV12-3 or TRBV12-4, the J gene TRBJ1-6; no clear D gene. The CDR3 runs to 15 residues. Trimming removed 3 bases from V and 0 bases from J, with 6 bases in between. CDR3 residues: CASSFGSSYNSPLHF. CDR3 sequence (DNA): TGTGCCAGCAGTTTCGGCAGCTCCTATAATTCACCCCTCCACTTT.